The 20 T cell receptor beta chains listed next were all sequenced from one sample in a study of T cell responses to AZD1222 COVID-19 vaccine (dated by TCRdb to about 2021). Receptors were amplified or captured by the immunoSEQ multiplex PCR assay. TCRdb holds this immuneACCESS table with in-frame rearrangements only. Some clones are missing; in checked studies, unresolved V genes explain under half, and the rest has no known cause. Counted in this sample were about 110,000 clones; about 90% of them appeared once. Of the sample, 4.5% to 6.5% falls within the top ten clones. The time point tag for this specimen amounts to: baseline before first vaccination. Sequencing was performed on peripheral blood, taken on day 0 of AZD1222 vaccination. All receptors come from an adult in good health.

The V gene is TRBV12-3 or TRBV12-4, the J gene TRBJ2-5, with D uncertain. The CDR3 has 11 amino acids. The V end was cut by 5 bases, the J end by 2 bases, with 3 bases between. In DNA form, the CDR3 reads TGTGCCAGCAGTATACAAGAGACCCAGTACTTC. This encodes CASSIQETQYF.

V is TRBV27 and J is TRBJ1-1; D possibly corresponds to TRBD1 (6 bases). The CDR3 covers 12 residues. The germline CDR1 and CDR2 sequences are MNHEY and SMNVEV (reference sequence). Trimming pared 4 bases from V and 8 bases from J, leaving 11 bases between. The CDR3, as DNA: TGTGCCAGCAGTTCGGGGGGCCGAGAAGCTTTCTTT. Translated: CASSSGGREAFF.

CDR3 nucleotides: TGTGCCAGCAGTGGATACAGGGGTCAGGACACCGGGGAGCTGTTTTTT. Its protein product is CASSGYRGQDTGELFF. The chain links TRBV27 to TRBJ2-2; 7 positions match TRBD1. Unmatched junction bases numbered 9, after V lost 5 bases and J lost 3 bases. The germline gives CDR1 MNHEY, CDR2 SMNVEV (reference sequence). The CDR3 is made up of 16 amino acids.

This sequence joins TRBV5-8 and TRBJ1-1; possibly TRBD1 for D (5 bases). Germline V gene sequence: CDR1 SGHTS, CDR2 YDEGEE. The CDR3 totals 13 residues. The V gene lost 9 bases and the J gene lost 4 bases, with 16 bases spanning the gap. This CDR3 reads CATRERVVTEAFF. For the CDR3, the DNA is TGTGCCACCAGGGAAAGGGTGGTCACTGAAGCTTTCTTT.

The chain has TRBV21-1 and TRBJ1-5; the table's D call, TRBD1, was not checked against the DNA. TRBV21-1 is classified as a pseudogene. The CDR3 runs to 19 residues. In nucleotides, the CDR3 is TGTGCCAGCAGCAAAGTGGGACAGGGAAGGGGCTATAGCAATCAGCCCCAGCATTTT. Translated: CASSKVGQGRGYSNQPQHF.

The V call is TRBV29-1, the J call TRBJ2-4; D unresolved. Germline loops: CDR1 SQVTM, CDR2 ANQGSEA. Deletions cut 7 bases from V and 1 base from J, with 17 bases between. The CDR3 consists of 15 residues. CDR3 nucleotides: TGCAGCGCAACGACCGACACTGGGGCCAAAAACATTCAGTACTTC. Protein: CSATTDTGAKNIQYF.

This clone came up once. CDR3 DNA sequence: TGTGCCAGCAGCTTGGAACCCTGGACAGGGGGAGAGACCCAGTACTTC. As protein: CASSLEPWTGGETQYF. This rearrangement joins TRBV5-5 to TRBJ2-5, with TRBD1 matching over 10 bases. The V and J ends lost 0 bases and 4 bases, in that order; junction bases with no gene match: 6. Germline V gives CDR1 SGHKS, CDR2 YYEKEE (reference sequence). This CDR3 region has 16 residues.

This chain uses TRBV20-1 with TRBJ1-1; 8 bases fit TRBD1. The germline CDR1 and CDR2 sequences are DFQATT and SNEGSKA (reference sequence). Trimming at V came to 3 bases and at J to 7 bases, leaving 13 bases not matched to a gene. The CDR3 spans 15 residues. The CDR3 is CSASSPSRGPYEAFF. As DNA, the CDR3 is TGCAGTGCTAGTTCCCCGAGCAGGGGGCCCTATGAAGCTTTCTTT.

This clone has more than one count but fewer than ten. The genes are TRBV27 and TRBJ1-1, with D possibly TRBD1 on 5 matching bases. The CDR3 contains 14 residues. Germline V lookup: CDR1 MNHEY, CDR2 SMNVEV (reference sequence). V was shortened by 6 bases and J by 5 bases, with 16 bases between the two germline ends. CDR3 sequence reads: CASSLGLGGTEAFF. The CDR3 nucleotides are TGTGCCAGCAGCCTGGGGCTCGGGGGGACTGAAGCTTTCTTT.

The chain combines TRBV28 with TRBJ1-1; perhaps TRBD1 as D (5 bases). CDR3 length: 13 amino acids. Germline V gene sequence: CDR1 MDHEN, CDR2 SYDVKM. V lost 1 base to trimming and J lost 8 bases, with 11 bases between them. CDR3 DNA sequence: TGTGCCAGCAGTTTATTGGGTCCAGGGGAAGCTTTCTTT. Protein product: CASSLLGPGEAFF. Looking up the rest from reference TRBV28 and TRBJ1-1 gives the full variable domain: DVKVTQSSRYLVKRTGEKVFLECVQDMDHENMFWYRQDPGLGLRLIYFSYDVKMKEKGDIPEGYSVSREKKERFSLILESASTNQTSMYLCASSLLGPGEAFFGQGTRLTVV.

This clone is a singleton in its sample. J is TRBJ2-5 and V is TRBV28; tentatively, D is TRBD1 or TRBD2 (5 bases each). The CDR3 is 13 amino acids. Trimming took off 5 bases at V and 5 bases at J, with 12 bases between the two ends. The germline CDR1 and CDR2 sequences are MDHEN and SYDVKM. The chain's CDR3 is CASSLLGDETQYF. As DNA, the CDR3 is TGTGCCAGCAGTCTGCTGGGGGACGAGACCCAGTACTTC.

V and J are TRBV4-3 and TRBJ1-2; 10 bases are a match to TRBD1. With 0 bases clipped from V and 3 bases from J, the junction kept 10 bases outside the gene matches. The germline V gene has CDR1 LGHNA and CDR2 YSLEER. The CDR3 is made up of 18 amino acids. The chain's CDR3 is CASSQEGQGHGNYYGYTF. The CDR3 DNA reads TGCGCCAGCAGCCAAGAGGGACAGGGGCACGGGAACTACTATGGCTACACCTTC.

CDR3 protein: CAISDRNSPLHF. DNA for the CDR3: TGTGCCATCAGTGATCGAAATTCACCCCTCCACTTT. The chain couples TRBV10-3 to TRBJ1-6; D is unresolved. CDR1 is ENHRY and CDR2 is SYGVKD in the germline V gene. The CDR3 extends over 12 amino acids. Trimming pared 3 bases from V and 7 bases from J, leaving 4 bases between.

The genes are TRBV28 and TRBJ1-1; no clear D gene. CDR3 length equals 11 residues. The V gene lost 3 bases and the J gene lost 11 bases, with 10 bases spanning the gap. Looked up from germline, CDR1 is MDHEN and CDR2 is SYDVKM. Here the CDR3 reads CASSFGLSAFF. In nucleotides, the CDR3 is TGTGCCAGCAGTTTTGGGCTATCGGCTTTCTTT.

The chain employs TRBV28 and TRBJ2-7, with 10 bases lining up with TRBD1. CDR1 is MDHEN and CDR2 is SYDVKM in the germline V gene. CDR3 length: 16 residues. The V segment lost 8 bases and the J segment 2 bases; nucleotides outside the gene matches: 12. Here the CDR3 reads CASVGFGQGVAYEQYF. The DNA for the CDR3 is TGTGCCAGCGTGGGGTTTGGACAGGGGGTGGCCTACGAGCAGTACTTC.

The J gene is TRBJ1-2, the V gene TRBV28; a possible D gene is TRBD1 (5 bases). The V gene's germline CDR1 is MDHEN and CDR2 SYDVKM. V lost 1 base, J lost 2 bases, and 11 bases lay in between. CDR3 size: 15 residues. The CDR3 region is CASSLSGNLNYGYTF. CDR3 sequence (DNA): TGTGCCAGCAGTTTATCAGGGAACCTAAACTATGGCTACACCTTC.

This rearrangement joins TRBV19 to TRBJ1-3; D might be TRBD1 (6 bases). V was cut by 5 bases and J by 4 bases, with 15 bases left in between. The CDR3 is 15 residues long. Germline lookup yields CDR1 LNHDA and CDR2 SQIVND (reference sequence). The CDR3 sequence is CASSRRGQLGNTIYF. The CDR3, as DNA: TGTGCCAGTAGTCGGAGAGGACAGCTCGGAAACACCATATATTTT. The entire variable domain, with the rest obtained from reference TRBV19 and TRBJ1-3, is as follows: DGGITQSPKYLFRKEGQNVTLSCEQNLNHDAMYWYRQDPGQGLRLIYYSQIVNDFQKGDIAEGYSVSREKKESFPLTVTSAQKNPTAFYLCASSRRGQLGNTIYFGEGSWLTVV.

The V and J genes are TRBV5-1 and TRBJ2-1, with a tentative D call TRBD2 (6 bases). The ends were cut back, 0 bases at V and 0 bases at J, with 19 bases in the middle. CDR3 length: 19 amino acids. Germline-derived CDR1 and CDR2 are SGHRS and YFSETQ. CDR3 nucleotide sequence: TGCGCCAGCAGCTTGGGAGGAAGTAGCGGAAATAGCTCCTACAATGAGCAGTTCTTC. It encodes CASSLGGSSGNSSYNEQFF.

The chain recombines TRBV19 with TRBJ2-3, with TRBD2 matching 9 bases. This CDR3 spans 17 amino acids. V shed 3 bases and J 1 base; nucleotides not matched to a gene: 8. The V gene's germline CDR1 is LNHDA and CDR2 SQIVND (reference sequence). The CDR3 spells CASSIRGTSYRTDTQYF. In nucleotides, the CDR3 is TGTGCCAGTAGTATTCGTGGGACTAGCTATCGCACAGATACGCAGTATTTT. Using reference TRBV19 and TRBJ2-3 for the parts outside the CDR3, the full variable domain is DGGITQSPKYLFRKEGQNVTLSCEQNLNHDAMYWYRQDPGQGLRLIYYSQIVNDFQKGDIAEGYSVSREKKESFPLTVTSAQKNPTAFYLCASSIRGTSYRTDTQYFGPGTRLTVL.

V is TRBV27 and J is TRBJ1-1; the D gene is possibly TRBD1 (5 bases). V lost 2 bases and J 0 bases, leaving 16 bases between the germline ends. CDR1 MNHEY and CDR2 SMNVEV come from the germline V gene (reference sequence). The CDR3 has 17 amino acids. CDR3 region: CASSLGQSSSMNTEAFF. In nucleotides, the CDR3 is TGTGCCAGCAGTTTAGGACAAAGCTCCTCCATGAACACTGAAGCTTTCTTT.